Listed below are T cell receptor beta chains from one sample, sequenced in a study of response to subunit inactivated influenza vaccine. TCRdb re-called the RT-PCR reads through MiXCR, storing one row per CDR3 protein. The sample records around 580,000 distinct CDR3 sequences, 12% to 15% being singletons. The sequences come from PBMCs from blood, collected 11 to 12 days after vaccination. The receptors were sampled from a man aged 45 to 65 who received an inactivated influenza vaccine. CDR3s include the opening cysteine and the closing phenylalanine or tryptophan. Each record gives: CDR3 DNA, CDR3 protein, D gene, clone size, J gene, V gene. D genes are given only for firm matches. Rows may omit the clone size; those that give it use once, few, many or a size class.

DNA: TGCGGCCCCCCAGGATGTGCGCGGGAGATCGAGGAGACCCAGTACTTC
CDR3: CGPPGCAREIEETQYF
D: TRBD2
size: -
J: TRBJ2-5
V: TRBV29-1

DNA: TGCGCCAGCAGCTCAGACAGTCCCAAGGAAAAACTGTTTTTT
CDR3: CASSSDSPKEKLFF
D: -
size: few
J: TRBJ1-4
V: TRBV5-1

DNA: TGTGCCAGCAGTGAATGGAAGGTTAATGAGCAGTTCTTC
CDR3: CASSEWKVNEQFF
D: -
size: -
J: TRBJ2-1
V: TRBV25-1

DNA: TGTGCCAGTAGTATAGCCGGGGGGGCGTACAATGAGCAGTTCTTC
CDR3: CASSIAGGAYNEQFF
D: TRBD2
size: -
J: TRBJ2-1
V: TRBV19

DNA: TGTGCCAGCAGCTTACAGACTAGCGCCTGGGGGTACAATGAGCAGTTCTTC
CDR3: CASSLQTSAWGYNEQFF
D: TRBD2
size: few
J: TRBJ2-1
V: TRBV7-2

DNA: TGTGCCATCAAATCCCAGGTTCTCGGGACCCAGTACTTC
CDR3: CAIKSQVLGTQYF
D: -
size: -
J: TRBJ2-5
V: TRBV10-3

DNA: TGTGCCAGCAGACTGGTACAGGGGCGCCTCGGGACCGGGGAGCTGTTTTTT
CDR3: CASRLVQGRLGTGELFF
D: TRBD1
size: -
J: TRBJ2-2
V: TRBV11-2

DNA: TGTGCCAGCAGCCCCGGACAGGGGCTAATCCGGAGCTCTGGAAACACCATATATTTT
CDR3: CASSPGQGLIRSSGNTIYF
D: TRBD1
size: few
J: TRBJ1-3
V: TRBV25-1

DNA: TGCAGTGCTAGAGCAAGAGACGGAGCTAACTATGGCTACACCTTC
CDR3: CSARARDGANYGYTF
D: -
size: -
J: TRBJ1-2
V: TRBV20-1

DNA: TGTGCCAGCAGCTTAAGAGGAAGGGGGATAACATCCGGCGAGCAGTACTTC
CDR3: CASSLRGRGITSGEQYF
D: -
size: many
J: TRBJ2-7
V: TRBV11-2

DNA: TGCAGCGTCACAAACCTACAGAGGGGGAACACTGAAGCTTTCTTT
CDR3: CSVTNLQRGNTEAFF
D: -
size: few
J: TRBJ1-1
V: TRBV29-1

DNA: TGTGCCAGCAGCCAAGAGGGTGTCAGTATGAACACTGAAGCTTTCTTT
CDR3: CASSQEGVSMNTEAFF
D: -
size: -
J: TRBJ1-1
V: TRBV4-2

DNA: TGTGCCAGCAGCCCCCTCCCGGGCACTGAAGCTTTCTTT
CDR3: CASSPLPGTEAFF
D: -
size: -
J: TRBJ1-1
V: TRBV11-1

DNA: TGCAGCGTTGAGGACCGACGGTATGGGGCTAGCACAGATACGCAGTATTTT
CDR3: CSVEDRRYGASTDTQYF
D: -
size: few
J: TRBJ2-3
V: TRBV29-1

DNA: TGTGCCAGCAGCTTGGACCCATGGGACACCGGGGAGCTGTTTTTT
CDR3: CASSLDPWDTGELFF
D: -
size: -
J: TRBJ2-2
V: TRBV5-6

DNA: TGCAGTGCTAGAGCCGGGACTAGCTCGTACGAGCAGTACTTC
CDR3: CSARAGTSSYEQYF
D: TRBD2
size: many
J: TRBJ2-7
V: TRBV20-1

DNA: TGTGCCAGCAGTTATTTGGACAGGGCCAATGAGCAGTTCTTC
CDR3: CASSYLDRANEQFF
D: TRBD1
size: few
J: TRBJ2-1
V: TRBV6-2/TRBV6-3

DNA: TGTGCCACCAGCAGAGAAGGGACTAGCGGGGAGCAGTACTTC
CDR3: CATSREGTSGEQYF
D: TRBD2
size: -
J: TRBJ2-7
V: TRBV15

DNA: TGCAGTGCTAATCGGGGCGCGTACAATGAGCAGTTCTTC
CDR3: CSANRGAYNEQFF
D: -
size: few
J: TRBJ2-1
V: TRBV20-1

DNA: TGTGCCAGCAGCTTATACAGAAACTACGAGCAGTACTTC
CDR3: CASSLYRNYEQYF
D: -
size: -
J: TRBJ2-7
V: TRBV7-2

DNA: TGCAGCGTCCGGACAGGGGAAAGGTATGAGCAGTTCTTC
CDR3: CSVRTGERYEQFF
D: TRBD1
size: -
J: TRBJ2-1
V: TRBV29-1

DNA: TGTGCCAGCAGCTCAGGGACCTTTACTAGCACAGATACGCAGTATTTT
CDR3: CASSSGTFTSTDTQYF
D: -
size: few
J: TRBJ2-3
V: TRBV7-8

DNA: TGTGCCACCAGTGATTCTCGGGTCGGGAGCGAGCAGTACTTC
CDR3: CATSDSRVGSEQYF
D: -
size: -
J: TRBJ2-7
V: TRBV24-1

DNA: TGTGCCAGCAGCCCCCGGGACAGCTATGAAAAACTGTTTTTT
CDR3: CASSPRDSYEKLFF
D: TRBD1
size: -
J: TRBJ1-4
V: TRBV7-9

DNA: TGTGCCAGCAGTGAAGCATCGGGACAAATCTACGAGCAGTACTTC
CDR3: CASSEASGQIYEQYF
D: -
size: -
J: TRBJ2-7
V: TRBV2

DNA: TGTGCCACAGAGACAGGGTTGACCGGGGAGCTGTTTTTT
CDR3: CATETGLTGELFF
D: TRBD1
size: few
J: TRBJ2-2
V: TRBV19

DNA: TGTGCCAGCAGCCAAATAGCGGGAGAAATCACAGATACGCAGTATTTT
CDR3: CASSQIAGEITDTQYF
D: TRBD2
size: few
J: TRBJ2-3
V: TRBV7-2

DNA: TGCAGTGCCTGGGCTGGCGAGGCCTACGAGCAGTACTTC
CDR3: CSAWAGEAYEQYF
D: -
size: -
J: TRBJ2-7
V: TRBV20-1

DNA: TGTGCTAGTGGTCCGGGACTAGCGTTGGAGCAGTTCTTC
CDR3: CASGPGLALEQFF
D: TRBD2
size: -
J: TRBJ2-1
V: TRBV12-5

DNA: TGCAGCGTTGCAACAGGTCAGGGCACTGAAGCTTTCTTT
CDR3: CSVATGQGTEAFF
D: -
size: few
J: TRBJ1-1
V: TRBV29-1

DNA: TGTGCCAGCAGTTTTTCAGCCAACTATGGCTACACCTTC
CDR3: CASSFSANYGYTF
D: -
size: -
J: TRBJ1-2
V: TRBV6-2/TRBV6-3

DNA: TGTGCCAGCAGTGCTAGCGGGAGGGAGCAGTACTTC
CDR3: CASSASGREQYF
D: TRBD2
size: few
J: TRBJ2-7
V: TRBV6-2/TRBV6-3

DNA: TGTGCCAGCACTCCCGTAGGGTCTGGCACAGATACGCAGTATTTT
CDR3: CASTPVGSGTDTQYF
D: -
size: -
J: TRBJ2-3
V: TRBV7-9

DNA: TGTGCCAGCAGTTTAAGGGGAGGTGGCTACACCTTC
CDR3: CASSLRGGGYTF
D: -
size: many
J: TRBJ1-2
V: TRBV12-3/TRBV12-4

DNA: TGCAGTGCCGCAGCTGGTAGGGGCGGTGAGCAGTTCTTC
CDR3: CSAAAGRGGEQFF
D: -
size: -
J: TRBJ2-1
V: TRBV20-1

DNA: TGCAGCGTACCGGCACGGGATAGCAATCAGCCCCAGCATTTT
CDR3: CSVPARDSNQPQHF
D: -
size: -
J: TRBJ1-5
V: TRBV29-1

DNA: TGCAGTGCTAGCTGGAACAATCAGCCCCAGCATTTT
CDR3: CSASWNNQPQHF
D: -
size: few
J: TRBJ1-5
V: TRBV20-1

DNA: TGTGCCAGCAGCTTAGCAGTTCTAAAGCCAGATACGCAGTATTTT
CDR3: CASSLAVLKPDTQYF
D: -
size: -
J: TRBJ2-3
V: TRBV7-9

DNA: TGTGCCAGCAGCCAAGTTGGACAGGGGTCGCACCGGGAGCTGTTTTTT
CDR3: CASSQVGQGSHRELFF
D: TRBD1
size: many
J: TRBJ2-2
V: TRBV4-2

DNA: TGTGCCAGCAGGACAGCCAACACTGAAGCTTTCTTT
CDR3: CASRTANTEAFF
D: -
size: -
J: TRBJ1-1
V: TRBV12-3/TRBV12-4

DNA: TGTGCCAGCAGTGAAGTACCAGGGGGCTGGACAGATACGCAGTATTTT
CDR3: CASSEVPGGWTDTQYF
D: TRBD1
size: -
J: TRBJ2-3
V: TRBV25-1

DNA: TGCGCCAGCAGCCAAGGACTAGCGGGAGGTCATGAGCAGTTCTTC
CDR3: CASSQGLAGGHEQFF
D: TRBD2
size: many
J: TRBJ2-1
V: TRBV4-3

DNA: TGTGCCAGCAGACCGCAGGGTTATCACGGAAACACCATATATTTT
CDR3: CASRPQGYHGNTIYF
D: -
size: few
J: TRBJ1-3
V: TRBV7-9

DNA: TGTGCCAGCAGCTTAGAACTGGCTCACTACAATGAGCAGTTCTTC
CDR3: CASSLELAHYNEQFF
D: -
size: medium-sized
J: TRBJ2-1
V: TRBV7-6

DNA: TGTGCCAGCAGCCTCTACCCACAGACGGTCCACGAGACCCAGTACTTC
CDR3: CASSLYPQTVHETQYF
D: -
size: -
J: TRBJ2-5
V: TRBV9

DNA: TGTGCCAGCTCCGGCCAGGGGTGGGGTTACGAGCAGTACTTC
CDR3: CASSGQGWGYEQYF
D: -
size: few
J: TRBJ2-7
V: TRBV18

DNA: TGTGCCAGCAGTTTCGCCGGGACAGCCCCTTTCTTT
CDR3: CASSFAGTAPFF
D: TRBD1
size: few
J: TRBJ1-1
V: TRBV12-3/TRBV12-4

DNA: TGTGCCAGCAGCATACTAGCGGGAGGGCCCGGGGACACCGGGGAGCTGTTTTTT
CDR3: CASSILAGGPGDTGELFF
D: TRBD2
size: few
J: TRBJ2-2
V: TRBV11-2

DNA: TGCGCCAGCAGCTTGGATCGGGTGGGAGCGTCCCTCGAGGAGCAGTACTTC
CDR3: CASSLDRVGASLEEQYF
D: -
size: -
J: TRBJ2-7
V: TRBV5-1

DNA: TGTGCCAGCAGCCTAGGTTCGGGACAGGGGGCCGGTGAGCAGTTCTTC
CDR3: CASSLGSGQGAGEQFF
D: TRBD1
size: -
J: TRBJ2-1
V: TRBV11-1

DNA: TGTGCCAGCAGTTTAAGGGGGACGGTCTTTTCCGGCAATCAGCCCCAGCATTTT
CDR3: CASSLRGTVFSGNQPQHF
D: -
size: -
J: TRBJ1-5
V: TRBV12-3/TRBV12-4

DNA: TGTGCCAGCAGTTGGACAGGGAGGGCGGGATACCAGCATTTT
CDR3: CASSWTGRAGYQHF
D: TRBD1
size: -
J: TRBJ1-5
V: TRBV12-3/TRBV12-4

DNA: TGTGCCAGCAGGCGGGGACAGTATAGCAATCAGCCCCAGCATTTT
CDR3: CASRRGQYSNQPQHF
D: TRBD1
size: -
J: TRBJ1-5
V: TRBV12-3/TRBV12-4

DNA: TGCAGTGCCCAAGGACTAGCGGGAGAAGGAACAGATACGCAGTATTTT
CDR3: CSAQGLAGEGTDTQYF
D: TRBD2
size: few
J: TRBJ2-3
V: TRBV20-1

DNA: TGCGCCAGCAGCCCGATGACAGGGGGCGCCTACAATGAGCAGTTCTTC
CDR3: CASSPMTGGAYNEQFF
D: TRBD1
size: -
J: TRBJ2-1
V: TRBV4-3